This T cell receptor (beta chain) was identified during a study of blood T cells in healthy people across ages. Study-wide findings and caveats: It was held that diversity estimates obtained from one million T cells represented underestimates.

The use of a sample-barcoded 5' primer and a J-beta primer mix characterized a second PCR of about 7 to 12 cycles. Each cDNA was tagged by a template-switch adaptor containing 12 random nucleotides. TCRdb used MiXCR to reprocess the 5' RACE reads, holding one entry per CDR3 protein. Among 550,000 to 750,000 distinct CDR3 sequences listed, roughly 20% were seen once. The CDR3 totals 13 residues. Trimming stripped 5 bases from V and 0 bases from J, with 10 bases between. Germline CDR1 is DFQATT and CDR2 is SNEGSKA (reference sequence). For this clonotype: As yet, its antigen is unknown.

Investigators took approximately 9.4 milliliters of peripheral blood from every donor. V is TRBV20-1 and J is TRBJ1-1, with D perhaps TRBD1 (5 bases). The specimen sequenced was blood. The source is a man between 70 and 80 years old in good health. CDR3 nucleotides: TGCAGTGCTGGGGTCAGGGTGAACACTGAAGCTTTCTTT. Translating gives CSAGVRVNTEAFF.